This T cell receptor beta chain was sequenced during a study of shared clonotypes between healthy human individuals (TCRdb year 2020). The study in broad terms: The cohort comprised a couple of women and a few men aged 18 to 49 years. The study deeply sequenced blood TCR repertoires of about 5 healthy adults to estimate repertoire size and the extent of clonotype sharing between individuals. To increase sequencing depth and limit assay-specific biases, different laboratories used diverse techniques to prepare libraries and sequence TCR repertoires. Each donor's leukapheresis produced roughly between roughly 0.85 and 10 billion PBMCs. For each donor, CD4 naive and CD4 memory were each given three plates, CD8 naive was given two plates, and CD8 memory was given one plate. Overall results and qualifications from the work: Across four donors, approximately 5% of naive CD4, approximately 3.6% of naive CD8, 2.3% of memory CD4, and approximately 0.42% of memory CD8 clonotypes were shared. The genetic and exposure-history diversity represented was limited by the small number of donors. Naive subsets generally had larger estimated clonotype richness than memory subsets did. Higher generation probabilities were observed for clonotypes shared by all four sorted-subset donors than for non-shared clonotypes. Pairwise subsampling led to the expectation that sequencing depth would affect the degree of clonotype sharing among donors. Even with the large sequencing depth, rarefaction of the sorted-subset datasets indicated that sequencing was incomplete. Sampling was limited to blood, and TCR repertoires in tissue likely differ from TCR repertoires in blood.

The donors were healthy, HIV-negative adults who had no recently reported acute infections or vaccinations. All donors were Caucasian adults living in Nashville, Tennessee, USA. CD4+ T cells were enriched by magnetic negative selection, after which naive cells were positively selected on CD45RA and the negative fraction was taken as the memory subset. Blood was collected by leukapheresis, and PBMCs were isolated by Ficoll-Histopaque density gradient centrifugation and then cryopreserved in liquid nitrogen vapor phase. Analytical flow cytometry was used to check the purity and quantity of each magnetically sorted T cell population. From each sorted fraction, genomic DNA was isolated and quantified by UV absorbance on a Nanodrop 2000c. Using the deep immunoSEQ assay, multiplex PCR amplified TCR CDR3 regions from genomic DNA. Extracted genomic DNA from each cell subset was distributed evenly across all wells of several immunoSEQ 96-well plates, and each plate was treated as a replicate. Each replicate PCR for sorted subsets received 150 to 250 ng genomic DNA, equal to roughly 29,000 T cell genomes. Purified libraries were quantified with a Qubit 3.0 fluorometer, sized on a Bioanalyzer 2100, and re-quantified with the KAPA Library Quantification kit. Every immunoSEQ 96-well plate was sequenced on a dedicated single-read 150-cycle Illumina NextSeq 550 flow cell. The authors' pipeline ran thus. The immunoSEQ output contained only junctional sequences without quality scores, so filtering could not match that applied to full-length reads. To assign V/J genes and CDR3, sequences were annotated against IMGT germline references using PyIR, a Python wrapper for IgBLAST v1.9. Reads with weak V/J assignments (E-value above 1e-6), missing CDR3, stop codons, out-of-frame junctions, or ambiguous translated residues were removed. A V3J clonotype was defined by an identical inferred V gene, J gene, and CDR3 amino acid sequence. Percentage overlap between repertoires was calculated by dividing the number of shared unique clonotypes by the size of the smaller repertoire. RTK rarefaction, the Chao1 estimator, and Recon v2.1 estimates of unobserved clonotypes were used to assess repertoire richness. Generation probabilities were computed with OLGA for all TCRbeta clonotypes obtained by the gDNA method from four donors. TCRdb obtained this table from immuneACCESS and retained in-frame rearrangements with V and J assigned. These tables miss some clones; where compared with another copy, unresolved V genes account for less than half of the shortfall, and the remainder is unexplained. V and J calls and clone size are given by that table; D and trimming were obtained from the DNA. The sample includes over 700,000 clones, with 72% observed a single time. More than 1.5% of the sample is in the top ten clones.

A note on this clone: Its binding antigen is unknown. Nothing much larger sits one base from this clone, and base qualities are not available.

V drops 11 bases and J drops 4 bases, leaving 15 bases in between. The CDR3, from cysteine to phenylalanine, totals 12 residues. Solely the CDR3 DNA is kept, with 36 bases framed from the first base. CDR1 and CDR2, per the germline V gene, are MDHEN and SYDVKM. This sequence originates from a woman aged 30 to 39 in good health. Sample: memory CD4+ T cells sorted from blood. The label giving this sample's cell subset or site can be read as: CD45RA-negative fraction. The chain is assembled from TRBV28 and TRBJ2-7; the D gene is perhaps TRBD1, on 6 matching bases. The CDR3 reads as follows: CAANRVSYEQYF. In nucleotide form, the sequence is TGTGCCGCAAACAGGGTGTCGTACGAGCAGTACTTC.